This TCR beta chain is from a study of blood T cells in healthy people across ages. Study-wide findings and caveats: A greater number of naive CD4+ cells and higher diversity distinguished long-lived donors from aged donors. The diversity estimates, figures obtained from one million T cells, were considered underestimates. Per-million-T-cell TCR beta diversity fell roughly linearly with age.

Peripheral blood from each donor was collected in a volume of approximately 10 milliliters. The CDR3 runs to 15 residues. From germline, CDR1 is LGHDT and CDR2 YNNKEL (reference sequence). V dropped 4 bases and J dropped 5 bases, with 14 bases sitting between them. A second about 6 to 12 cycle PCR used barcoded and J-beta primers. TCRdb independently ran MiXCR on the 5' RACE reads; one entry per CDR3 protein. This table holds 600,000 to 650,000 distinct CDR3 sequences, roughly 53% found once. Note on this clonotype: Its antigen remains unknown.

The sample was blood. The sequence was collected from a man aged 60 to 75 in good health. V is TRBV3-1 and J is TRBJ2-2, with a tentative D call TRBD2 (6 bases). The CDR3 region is CASSRSSGATGELFF. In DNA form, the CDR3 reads TGTGCCAGCAGCCGTTCGTCGGGAGCTACCGGGGAGCTGTTTTTT. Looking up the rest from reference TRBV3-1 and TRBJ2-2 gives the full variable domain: DTAVSQTPKYLVTQMGNDKSIKCEQNLGHDTMYWYKQDSKKFLKIMFSYNNKELIINETVPNRFSPKSPDKAHLNLHINSLELGDSAVYFCASSRSSGATGELFFGEGSRLTVL.